The clone carrying this T cell receptor (beta chain) was seen a handful of times. The germline V gene encodes CDR1 SQVTM and CDR2 ANQGSEA. The CDR3 loop spans 13 amino acids. Trimming took off 8 bases at V and 3 bases at J, with 16 bases between the two ends. cDNA reverse transcribed from extracted RNA served as the sequencing template. Assay: immunoSEQ multiplex PCR; the TCRdb copy retains only in-frame clones and omits some. The repertoire holds 150,000 to 200,000 clones, with 60% as singletons. The data are from a study of CD8+ T cells in alopecia areata. Regarding treatment: oral pan-JAK inhibitor, 5-10 mg twice daily.

The receptor comes from a human donor with alopecia areata. This chain uses TRBV29-1 with TRBJ1-2, with a possible D match to TRBD1 (5 bases). Sequenced material: CD4+ T cells sorted from blood, taken at week 24, from a patient treated with tofacitinib. The CDR3 reads CSLGGTRDYGYTF. Here the CDR3 DNA reads TGCAGCCTTGGAGGGACGAGGGACTATGGCTACACCTTC.